This record concerns one T cell receptor beta chain sequence. This sample is drawn from a study of blood T cell repertoires in COVID-19. Study in general: COVID-19 samples from acute and convalescent phases originated in the United States, Italy and Spain.

Per the study methods: Amplification with reference gene primers provided the estimates of nucleated cell counts. TCRdb's copy holds only in-frame clones and misses some; the assay was immunoSEQ multiplex PCR. The D gene and trimming were derived from the DNA, and the V and J assignments and clone size from that table. The sample yields approximately 250,000 clones, more than 80% seen once. This CDR3 comprises 13 residues. V was shortened by 4 bases and J by 5 bases, with 11 bases between the two germline ends. The source is a man between 25 and 39 years old who had recovered from COVID-19. The chain combines TRBV12-3 or TRBV12-4 with TRBJ1-1; D call uncertain. The sequencing input was peripheral blood. The CDR3 sequence is CASSSVPETEAFF. DNA for the CDR3: TGTGCCAGCAGTTCTGTGCCCGAGACTGAAGCTTTCTTT.